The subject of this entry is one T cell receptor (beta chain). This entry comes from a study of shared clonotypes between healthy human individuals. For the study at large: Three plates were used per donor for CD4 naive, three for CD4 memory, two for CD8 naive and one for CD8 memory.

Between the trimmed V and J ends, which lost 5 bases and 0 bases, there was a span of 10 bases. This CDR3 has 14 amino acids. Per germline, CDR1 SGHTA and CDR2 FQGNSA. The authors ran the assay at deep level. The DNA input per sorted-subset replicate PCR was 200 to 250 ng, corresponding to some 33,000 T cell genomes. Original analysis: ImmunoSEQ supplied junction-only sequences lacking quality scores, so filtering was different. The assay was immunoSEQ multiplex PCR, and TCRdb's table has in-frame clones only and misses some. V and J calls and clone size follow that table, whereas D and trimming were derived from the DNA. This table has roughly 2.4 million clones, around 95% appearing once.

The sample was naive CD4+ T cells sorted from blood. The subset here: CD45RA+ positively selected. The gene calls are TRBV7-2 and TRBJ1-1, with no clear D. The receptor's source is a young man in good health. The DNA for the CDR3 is TGTGCCAGCAGCCCCTTTTCTATGAACACTGAAGCTTTCTTT. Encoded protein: CASSPFSMNTEAFF.